This T cell receptor beta chain was found in a study of Graves' ophthalmopathy and Graves' hyperthyroidism. Amplification from RNA transcripts yielded the TCR beta CDR3 regions. An opening RT-PCR round employed HTBI primers and preceded a second-round multiplex PCR. TCRdb re-called the multiplex PCR reads with MiXCR, one entry per CDR3 protein. The sample has 350,000 to 450,000 distinct CDR3 sequences; around a fifth are singletons. Pregnancy or lactation, uncontrolled infections and other autoimmune diseases were grounds for excluding patients. This clonotype occurred many times. Germline V gene sequence: CDR1 LNHDA, CDR2 SQIVND (reference sequence). V was pared by 5 bases and J by 5 bases, with 10 bases between. The CDR3 is 12 residues long.

The sequenced material came from peripheral blood. V usage is TRBV19 and J usage is TRBJ2-7, with D maybe TRBD1 (6 bases). This TCR came from a woman under 30 with stable Graves' hyperthyroidism. CDR3 sequence reads: CASSADRNEQYF. The CDR3 DNA reads TGTGCCAGTAGTGCCGACAGGAACGAGCAGTACTTC.